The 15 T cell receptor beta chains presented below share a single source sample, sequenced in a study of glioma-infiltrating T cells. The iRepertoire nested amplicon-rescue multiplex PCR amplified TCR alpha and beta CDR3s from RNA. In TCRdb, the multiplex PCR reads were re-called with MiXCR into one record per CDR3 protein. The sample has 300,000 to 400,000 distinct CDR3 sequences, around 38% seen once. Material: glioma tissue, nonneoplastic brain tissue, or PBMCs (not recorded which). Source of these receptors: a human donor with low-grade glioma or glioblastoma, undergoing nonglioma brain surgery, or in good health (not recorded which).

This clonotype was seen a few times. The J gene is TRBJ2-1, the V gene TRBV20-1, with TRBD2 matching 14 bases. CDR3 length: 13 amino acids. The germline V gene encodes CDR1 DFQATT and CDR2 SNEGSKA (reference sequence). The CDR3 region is CSEGTSGRGEQFF. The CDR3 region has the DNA TGCAGCGAGGGGACTAGCGGGAGAGGTGAGCAGTTCTTC.

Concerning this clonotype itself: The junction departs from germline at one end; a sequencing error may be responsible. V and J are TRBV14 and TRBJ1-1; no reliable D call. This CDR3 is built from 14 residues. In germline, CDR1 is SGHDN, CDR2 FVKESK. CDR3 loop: CAISQEVIYTEAFF. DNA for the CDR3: TGTGCCATCAGCCAAGAAGTCATATACACTGAAGCCTTCTTT.

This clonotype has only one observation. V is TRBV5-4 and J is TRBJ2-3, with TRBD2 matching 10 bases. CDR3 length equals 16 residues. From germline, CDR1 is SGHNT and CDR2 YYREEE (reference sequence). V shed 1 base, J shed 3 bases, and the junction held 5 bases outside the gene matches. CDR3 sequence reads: CASSLTSGTLTDTQYF. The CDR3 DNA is TGTGCCAGCAGCTTGACTAGCGGGACCCTTACAGATACGCAGTATTTT. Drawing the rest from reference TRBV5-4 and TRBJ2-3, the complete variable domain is ETGVTQSPTHLIKTRGQQVTLRCSSQSGHNTVSWYQQALGQGPQFIFQYYREEENGRGNFPPRFSGLQFPNYSSELNVNALELDDSALYLCASSLTSGTLTDTQYFGPGTRLTVL.

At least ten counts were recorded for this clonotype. DNA for the CDR3: TGTGCCAGCAGTTTAAAGGACACTCTGCCCTACGAGCAGTACTTC. Amino acid sequence: CASSLKDTLPYEQYF. The gene calls are TRBV27 and TRBJ2-7; possibly TRBD1 for D (5 bases). The CDR3 is 15 amino acids. Trimming stripped 2 bases from V and 2 bases from J, with 13 bases between. Looked up from germline, CDR1 is MNHEY and CDR2 is SMNVEV (reference sequence).

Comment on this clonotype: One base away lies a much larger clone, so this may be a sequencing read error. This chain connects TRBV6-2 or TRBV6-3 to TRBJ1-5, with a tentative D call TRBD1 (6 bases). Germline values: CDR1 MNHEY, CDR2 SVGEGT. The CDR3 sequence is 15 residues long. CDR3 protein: CASSYSRQGYQPQRF. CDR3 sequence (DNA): TGTGCCAGCAGTTACTCGAGGCAGGGGTATCAGCCCCAGCGTTTT.

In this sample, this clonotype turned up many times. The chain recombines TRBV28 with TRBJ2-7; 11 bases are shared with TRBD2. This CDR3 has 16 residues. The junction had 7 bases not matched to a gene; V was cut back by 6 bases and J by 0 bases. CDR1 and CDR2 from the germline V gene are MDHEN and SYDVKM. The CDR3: CASRLAGEGTSYEQYF. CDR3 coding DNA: TGTGCCAGCAGACTAGCGGGAGAGGGAACCTCCTACGAGCAGTACTTC.

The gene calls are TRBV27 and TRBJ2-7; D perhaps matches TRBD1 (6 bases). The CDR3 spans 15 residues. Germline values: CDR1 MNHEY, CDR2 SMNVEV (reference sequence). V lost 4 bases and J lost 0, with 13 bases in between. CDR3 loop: CASSSGTQNSYEQYF. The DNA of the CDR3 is TGTGCCAGCAGTTCCGGGACACAGAACTCCTACGAGCAGTACTTC.

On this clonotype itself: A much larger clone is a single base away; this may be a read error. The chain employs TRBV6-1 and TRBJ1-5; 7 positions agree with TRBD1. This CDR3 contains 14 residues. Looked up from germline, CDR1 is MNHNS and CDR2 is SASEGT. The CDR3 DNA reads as TGTGCCAGCAGTCCGGACAGGAGGTATCAGCTCCAGCATTTT. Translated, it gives CASSPDRRYQLQHF.

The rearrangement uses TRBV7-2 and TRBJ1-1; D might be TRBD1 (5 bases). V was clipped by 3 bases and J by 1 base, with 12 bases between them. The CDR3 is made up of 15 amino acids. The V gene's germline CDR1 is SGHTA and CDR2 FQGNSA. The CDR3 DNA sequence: TGTGCCAGCAGCTTGGGACTGAATACGAACACTGAAGCTTTCTTT. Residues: CASSLGLNTNTEAFF.

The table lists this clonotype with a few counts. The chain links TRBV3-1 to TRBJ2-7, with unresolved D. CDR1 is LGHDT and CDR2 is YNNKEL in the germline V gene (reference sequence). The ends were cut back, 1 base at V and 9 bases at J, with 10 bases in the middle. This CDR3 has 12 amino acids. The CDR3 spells CASSQVFWTQYF. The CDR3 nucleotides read TGTGCCAGCAGCCAAGTATTTTGGACGCAGTACTTC.

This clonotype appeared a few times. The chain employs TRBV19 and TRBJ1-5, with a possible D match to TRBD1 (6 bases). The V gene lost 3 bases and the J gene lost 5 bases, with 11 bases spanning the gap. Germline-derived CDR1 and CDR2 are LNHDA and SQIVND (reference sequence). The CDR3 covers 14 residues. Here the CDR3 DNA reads TGTGCCAGTAGTATGGGGGCTTCCTATCAGCCCCAGCATTTT. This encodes CASSMGASYQPQHF.

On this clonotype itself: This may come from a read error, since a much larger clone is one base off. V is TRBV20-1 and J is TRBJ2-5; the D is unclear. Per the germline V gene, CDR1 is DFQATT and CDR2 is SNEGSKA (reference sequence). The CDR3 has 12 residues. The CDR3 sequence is CGAEPHQETQYF. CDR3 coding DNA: TGCGGTGCCGAGCCACACCAAGAGACCCAGTACTTC.

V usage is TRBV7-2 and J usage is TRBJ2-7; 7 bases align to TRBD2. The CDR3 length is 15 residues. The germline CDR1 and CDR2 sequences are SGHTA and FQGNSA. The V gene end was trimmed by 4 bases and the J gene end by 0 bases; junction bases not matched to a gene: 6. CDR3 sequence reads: CASSSLALSSYEQYF. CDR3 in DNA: TGTGCCAGCAGCTCACTAGCGCTGAGCTCCTACGAGCAGTACTTC.

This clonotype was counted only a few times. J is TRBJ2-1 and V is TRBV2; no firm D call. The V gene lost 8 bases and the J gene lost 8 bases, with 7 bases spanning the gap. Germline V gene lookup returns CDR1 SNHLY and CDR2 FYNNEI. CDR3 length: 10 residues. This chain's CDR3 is CASEWDEQFF. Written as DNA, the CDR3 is TGTGCCAGCGAGTGGGATGAGCAGTTCTTC.

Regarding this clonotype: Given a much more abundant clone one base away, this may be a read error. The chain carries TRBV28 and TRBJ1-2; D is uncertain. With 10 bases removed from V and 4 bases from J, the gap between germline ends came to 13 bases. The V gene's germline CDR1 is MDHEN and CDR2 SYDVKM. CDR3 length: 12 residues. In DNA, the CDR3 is TGTGCCACCTTGGAGGCTGGCTATGGCTACACCTTC. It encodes CATLEAGYGYTF.